The subject of this entry is one T cell receptor (beta chain). This receptor's antigen is unknown. No clone much larger than this one lies a single base away; base qualities are absent. CDR1 ENHRY and CDR2 SYGVKD were looked up in the germline V gene. The CDR3 goes from the cysteine to the phenylalanine over 13 residues. Left in the record is the CDR3 DNA by itself, 39 bases read in frame from the first base. Relative to germline, V is missing 10 bases and J is missing 3 bases, with 6 bases of the junction outside any gene match. Enrolling through a virtual design, the prospective study's participants ranged in age from roughly 18 to 95 years and lived across around 25 United States geographic areas. Cohort assignment in the prospective study relied on participant-reported clinical history from a screening survey and a study questionnaire. Recovered participants in ImmuneRACE Cohort 3 were defined by two consecutive negative NP/OP PCR tests, clearance by a healthcare professional, or resolution of symptoms. Each participant in the prospective study had whole blood, serum and a nasopharyngeal or oropharyngeal swab collected by mobile phlebotomists. Participants in the prospective study had the option to provide additional blood draws and questionnaires over a roughly 2-month period. Before DNA extraction, blood samples from the prospective study were shipped at room temperature or frozen.

This entry comes from a study of blood T cell repertoires in COVID-19 (dated by TCRdb to 2019 to 2021). Regarding the research as a whole: Samples from collaborators originated in the United States, Italy and Spain and spanned both the acute and convalescent phases of COVID-19. The material from the prospective study consisted of cDNA or gDNA derived from T cells, B-cell-depleted T cells, or PBMCs. Subjects who had been exposed to COVID-19, were actively infected with it, or had recovered from it provided the deeply sampled blood TCRbeta repertoires that made up the dataset. The repertoires were released in a freely available public database intended as a resource for research on the immune response to SARS-CoV-2. The samples were drawn from the first 160 participants of the ongoing ImmuneRACE study and from 950 to 1,500 subjects provided by 6 global collaborators. The sample metadata nearly always contained a de-identified subject ID, COVID-19 status, age in years and sex. Where available, HLA class I and class II types were obtained from metadata supplied by the sample provider rather than from assay-based typing. Study-level results and caveats: The amount of clinical and demographic metadata varied by source and participant and was provided uncurated.

The immunoSEQ Assay, a bias-controlled multiplex PCR, was used to amplify TCRbeta CDR3 regions from genomic DNA. In the source study's methods: The number of nucleated cells in each sample was estimated from the amplification of reference gene primers within the assay. To quantify the absolute abundance of each unique TCRbeta CDR3 rearrangement, sequence reads were collapsed and filtered. Productive Simpson clonality was computed per sample as the square root of Simpson's diversity index over productive rearrangements. TCRdb provides this immuneACCESS table in a form limited to in-frame rearrangements. Some clones are lacking; in checked studies, under half of them reflect an unresolved V gene, and why the rest are absent is not known. V, J and clone size are taken as reported in that table, and D and trimming were inferred from the DNA itself. This sample gives about 330,000 clones in total; over 75% of them show up just once. Of the sample, 1% falls within the top ten clones.

The chain links TRBV10-3 with TRBJ1-5; TRBD1 agrees with 7 junctional bases. The source of this sequence is a woman in her 30s who had recovered from COVID-19. Sequenced material: PBMCs or T cells enriched from blood (not recorded which). Read as DNA, the sequence is TGTGCCAGCCGGGACAGAGACAATCAGCCCCAGCATTTT. Translation gives CASRDRDNQPQHF.